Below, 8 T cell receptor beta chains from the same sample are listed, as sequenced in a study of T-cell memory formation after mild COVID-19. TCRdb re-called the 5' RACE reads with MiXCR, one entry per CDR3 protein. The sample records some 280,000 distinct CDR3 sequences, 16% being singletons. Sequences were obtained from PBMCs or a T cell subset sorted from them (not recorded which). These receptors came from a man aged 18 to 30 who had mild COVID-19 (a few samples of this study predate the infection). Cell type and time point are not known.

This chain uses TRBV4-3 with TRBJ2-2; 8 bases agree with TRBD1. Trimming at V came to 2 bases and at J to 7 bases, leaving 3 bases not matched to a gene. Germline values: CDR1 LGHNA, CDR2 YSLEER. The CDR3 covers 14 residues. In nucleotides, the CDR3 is TGCGCCAGCAGCCAAAGACAGGGGATCGGGGAGCTGTTTTTT. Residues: CASSQRQGIGELFF.

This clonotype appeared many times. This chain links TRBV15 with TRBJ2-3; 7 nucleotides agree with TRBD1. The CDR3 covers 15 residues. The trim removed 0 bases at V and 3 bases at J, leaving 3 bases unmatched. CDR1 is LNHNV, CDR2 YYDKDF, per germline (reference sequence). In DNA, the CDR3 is TGTGCCACCAGCAGAGATAGACAGGGAACAGATACGCAGTATTTT. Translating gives CATSRDRQGTDTQYF.

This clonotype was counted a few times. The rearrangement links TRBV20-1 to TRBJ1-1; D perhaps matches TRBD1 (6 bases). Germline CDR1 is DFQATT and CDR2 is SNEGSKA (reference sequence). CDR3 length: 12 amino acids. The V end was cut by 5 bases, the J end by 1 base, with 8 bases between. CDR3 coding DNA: TGCAGTGCTTTCAGGGGGAACACTGAAGCTTTCTTT. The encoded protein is CSAFRGNTEAFF.

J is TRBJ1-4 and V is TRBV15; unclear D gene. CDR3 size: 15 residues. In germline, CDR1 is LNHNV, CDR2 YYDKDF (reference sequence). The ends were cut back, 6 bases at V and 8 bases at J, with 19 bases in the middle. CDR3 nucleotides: TGTGCCACCAGTCAAAAAAGGTTATCCGGCGAAAAACTGTTTTTT. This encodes CATSQKRLSGEKLFF.

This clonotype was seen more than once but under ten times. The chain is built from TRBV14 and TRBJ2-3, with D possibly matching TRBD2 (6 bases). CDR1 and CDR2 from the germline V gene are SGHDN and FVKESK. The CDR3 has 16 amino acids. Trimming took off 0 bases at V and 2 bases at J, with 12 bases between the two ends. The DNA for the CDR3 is TGTGCCAGCAGCCAAGAACGGGGGATGGCCACAGATACGCAGTATTTT. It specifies CASSQERGMATDTQYF. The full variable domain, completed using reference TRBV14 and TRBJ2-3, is EAGVTQFPSHSVIEKGQTVTLRCDPISGHDNLYWYRRVMGKEIKFLLHFVKESKQDESGMPNNRFLAERTGGTYSTLKVQPAELEDSGVYFCASSQERGMATDTQYFGPGTRLTVL.

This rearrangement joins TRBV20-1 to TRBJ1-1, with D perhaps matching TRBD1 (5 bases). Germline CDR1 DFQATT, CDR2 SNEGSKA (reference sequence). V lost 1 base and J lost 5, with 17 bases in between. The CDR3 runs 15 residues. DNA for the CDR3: TGCAGTGCTAGAGCCCGGGGTTCGAGGGGTACTGAAGCTTTCTTT. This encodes CSARARGSRGTEAFF.

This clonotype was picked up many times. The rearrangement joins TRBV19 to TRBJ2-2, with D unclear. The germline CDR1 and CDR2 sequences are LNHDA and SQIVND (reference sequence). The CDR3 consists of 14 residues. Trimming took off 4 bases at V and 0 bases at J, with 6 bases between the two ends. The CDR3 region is CASSSGPNTGELFF. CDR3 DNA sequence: TGTGCCAGTAGTAGCGGACCGAACACCGGGGAGCTGTTTTTT.

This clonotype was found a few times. The CDR3 nucleotides read TGTGCCAGCAGCCAAGATCCGCACACCGGGGAGCTGTTTTTT. This encodes CASSQDPHTGELFF. The chain employs TRBV3-1 and TRBJ2-2; D remains unclear. Germline V gene lookup returns CDR1 LGHDT and CDR2 YNNKEL (reference sequence). Trimming shortened V by 0 bases and J by 3 bases, and 5 bases separated the two germline ends. The CDR3 covers 14 residues.